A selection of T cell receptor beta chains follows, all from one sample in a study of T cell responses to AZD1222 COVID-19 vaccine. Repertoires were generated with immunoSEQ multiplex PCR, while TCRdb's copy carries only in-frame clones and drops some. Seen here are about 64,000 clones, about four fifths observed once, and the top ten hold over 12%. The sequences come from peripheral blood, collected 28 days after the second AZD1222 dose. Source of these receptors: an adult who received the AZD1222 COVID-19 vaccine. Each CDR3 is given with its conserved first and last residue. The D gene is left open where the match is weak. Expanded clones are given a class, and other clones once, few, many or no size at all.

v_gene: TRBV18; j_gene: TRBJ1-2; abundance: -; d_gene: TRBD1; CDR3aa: CASSPSLSQGAFYGYTF; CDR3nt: TGTGCCAGCTCACCAAGCCTATCACAGGGGGCGTTCTATGGCTACACCTTC
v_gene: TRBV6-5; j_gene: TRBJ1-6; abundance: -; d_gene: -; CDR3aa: CASSDSPRRSPLHF; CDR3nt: TGTGCCAGCAGTGACTCACCGAGGAGGTCACCCCTCCACTTT
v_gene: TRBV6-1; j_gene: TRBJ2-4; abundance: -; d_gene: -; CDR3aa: CASSDSSQNIQYF; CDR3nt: TGTGCCAGCAGTGATTCCAGTCAAAACATTCAGTACTTC
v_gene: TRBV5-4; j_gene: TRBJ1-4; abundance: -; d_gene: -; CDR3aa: CASSLSGGRTNEKLFF; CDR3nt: TGTGCCAGCAGCTTGTCGGGGGGCCGAACTAATGAAAAACTGTTTTTT
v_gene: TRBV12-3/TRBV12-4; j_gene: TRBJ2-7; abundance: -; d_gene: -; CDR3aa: CASGRAYEQYF; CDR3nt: TGTGCCAGCGGCCGGGCCTACGAGCAGTACTTC
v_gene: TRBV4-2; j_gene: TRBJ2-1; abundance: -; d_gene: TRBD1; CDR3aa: CASSQERGQGNNEQFF; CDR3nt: TGTGCCAGCAGCCAGGAACGGGGACAGGGGAACAATGAGCAGTTCTTC
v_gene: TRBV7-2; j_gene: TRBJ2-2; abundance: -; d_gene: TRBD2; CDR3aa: CASSLSGGAVYTGELFF; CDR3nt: TGTGCCAGCAGTCTCAGCGGGGGGGCCGTTTATACCGGGGAGCTGTTTTTT
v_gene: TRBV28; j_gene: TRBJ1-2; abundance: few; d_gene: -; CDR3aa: CASSLSWAYGYTF; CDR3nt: TGTGCCAGCAGTTTAAGTTGGGCGTATGGCTACACCTTC
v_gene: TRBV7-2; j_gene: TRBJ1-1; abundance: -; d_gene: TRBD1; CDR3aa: CASRDRGLKTTEAFF; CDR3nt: TGTGCCAGCAGGGACAGGGGGCTAAAGACCACTGAAGCTTTCTTT
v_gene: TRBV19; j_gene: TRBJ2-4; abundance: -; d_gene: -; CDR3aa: CASSISLSPQTGRTAKNIQYF; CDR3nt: TGTGCCAGTAGTATCTCCCTATCCCCCCAGACAGGCCGTACGGCCAAAAACATTCAGTACTTC
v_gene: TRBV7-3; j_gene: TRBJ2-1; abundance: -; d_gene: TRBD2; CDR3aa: CASSKRGPYNEQFF; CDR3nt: TGTGCCAGCAGCAAGCGGGGTCCCTACAATGAGCAGTTCTTC
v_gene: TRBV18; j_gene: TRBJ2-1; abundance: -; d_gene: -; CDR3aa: CASSPLGPDEQFF; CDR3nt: TGTGCCAGCTCACCGCTGGGACCGGATGAGCAGTTCTTC
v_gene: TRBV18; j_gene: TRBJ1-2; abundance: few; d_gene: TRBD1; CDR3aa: CASSPTGELDLGYTF; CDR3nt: TGTGCCAGCTCACCTACAGGGGAATTGGATCTTGGCTACACCTTC
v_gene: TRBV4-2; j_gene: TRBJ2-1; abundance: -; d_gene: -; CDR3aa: CASRPPRSSYNEQFF; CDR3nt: TGTGCCAGCAGACCGCCGCGGAGCTCCTACAATGAGCAGTTCTTC
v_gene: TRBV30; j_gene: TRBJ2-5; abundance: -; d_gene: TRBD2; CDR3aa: CASTSGGGETQYF; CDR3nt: TGTGCCTCCACTAGCGGGGGGGGAGAGACCCAGTACTTC
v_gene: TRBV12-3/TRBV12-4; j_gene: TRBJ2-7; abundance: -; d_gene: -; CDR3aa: CASTSQRSEQYF; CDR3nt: TGTGCCAGCACCTCACAACGCAGCGAGCAGTACTTC
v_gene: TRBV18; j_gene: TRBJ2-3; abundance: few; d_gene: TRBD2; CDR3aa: CASSTLLAAMADTQYF; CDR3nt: TGTGCCAGCTCAACCCTACTAGCGGCAATGGCAGATACGCAGTATTTT
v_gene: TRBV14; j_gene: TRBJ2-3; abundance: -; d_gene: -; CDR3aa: CASSQVSTDTQYF; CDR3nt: TGTGCCAGCAGCCAAGTCAGCACAGATACGCAGTATTTT
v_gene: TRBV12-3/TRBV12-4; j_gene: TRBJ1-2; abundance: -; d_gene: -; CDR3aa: CASSRDSNYGYTF; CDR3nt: TGTGCCAGCAGCCGCGACAGTAACTATGGCTACACCTTC
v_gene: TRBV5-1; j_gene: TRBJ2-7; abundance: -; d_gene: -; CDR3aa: CASRPTDSYEQYF; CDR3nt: TGCGCCAGCCGTCCGACAGACTCCTACGAGCAGTACTTC
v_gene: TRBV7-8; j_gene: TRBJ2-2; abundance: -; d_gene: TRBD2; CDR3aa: CASSLVGLKNTGELFF; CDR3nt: TGTGCCAGCAGCTTAGTGGGACTAAAGAACACCGGGGAGCTGTTTTTT
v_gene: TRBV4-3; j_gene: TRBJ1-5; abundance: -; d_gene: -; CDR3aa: CASSQGRGPQHF; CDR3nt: TGCGCCAGCAGCCAAGGACGGGGGCCCCAGCATTTT
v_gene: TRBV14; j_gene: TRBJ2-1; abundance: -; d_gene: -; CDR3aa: CASSLHLSHNEQFF; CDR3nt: TGTGCCAGCAGCCTACATTTAAGTCACAATGAGCAGTTCTTC
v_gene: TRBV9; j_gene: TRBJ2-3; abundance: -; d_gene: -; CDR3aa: CASSVGSRGTDTQYF; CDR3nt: TGTGCCAGCAGCGTAGGGTCCAGGGGAACAGATACGCAGTATTTT
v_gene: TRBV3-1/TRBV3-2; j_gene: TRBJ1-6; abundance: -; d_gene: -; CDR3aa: CASSQVQGPNSPLHF; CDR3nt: TGTGCCAGCAGCCAAGTCCAGGGCCCTAATTCACCCCTCCACTTT
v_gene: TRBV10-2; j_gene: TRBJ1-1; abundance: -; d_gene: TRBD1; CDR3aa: CASADRGRVMNTEAFF; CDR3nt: TGCGCCAGCGCCGACAGGGGGCGCGTCATGAACACTGAAGCTTTCTTT
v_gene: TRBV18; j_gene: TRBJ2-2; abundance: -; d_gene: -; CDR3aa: CASSPVRQENTGELFF; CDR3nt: TGTGCCAGCTCACCGGTAAGGCAGGAGAACACCGGGGAGCTGTTTTTT
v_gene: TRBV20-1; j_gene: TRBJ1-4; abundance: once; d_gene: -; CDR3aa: CSASRPQGNEKLFF; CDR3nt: TGCAGTGCTAGTCGTCCGCAGGGTAATGAAAAACTGTTTTTT
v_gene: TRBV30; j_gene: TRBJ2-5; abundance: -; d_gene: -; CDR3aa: CAWGDGGETQYF; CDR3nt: TGTGCCTGGGGTGACGGTGGGGAGACCCAGTACTTC